This T cell receptor (beta chain) is drawn from a study of blood T cells in healthy people across ages. The J segment lost 8 bases and the V segment lost 6 bases, leaving 3 bases of the junction unmatched. Germline lookup yields CDR1 LGHNA and CDR2 YNFKEQ. The CDR3 has 12 residues. With a J-beta primer mix and a sample-barcoded 5' primer, a second PCR ran roughly 6 to 11 cycles. TCRdb processed the 5' RACE reads anew with MiXCR; each CDR3 protein has one entry. The table lists a few hundred thousand distinct CDR3 sequences, 45% to 65% of them singletons. The receptor was derived from a man aged 60 to 69 in good health. The sequencing input was blood. V is TRBV4-2 and J is TRBJ2-1, with 8 bases aligning to TRBD2. The CDR3 sequence is CASRLTSDEQFF. The CDR3 coding sequence is TGTGCCAGCAGATTGACTAGCGATGAGCAGTTCTTC.